This is a list of T cell receptor beta chains from one sample in a study of shared clonotypes between healthy human individuals. The table came from immunoSEQ multiplex PCR; TCRdb's copy has only in-frame clones and leaves some out. The top ten clones hold 0.13% of a sample with about 2 million clones, 85% to 95% of them seen once. The sequenced material came from naive CD4+ T cells sorted from blood. The receptors stem from a man between 18 and 29 years old in good health. CDR3s include the opening cysteine and the closing phenylalanine or tryptophan.

>TRBJ2-5|TRBV28|15
CASRLGGGLGETQYF
>TRBJ2-1|TRBV11-2|16
CASRSISGSSYNEQFF
>TRBJ2-2|TRBV2|14
CASTERQGAGELFF
>TRBJ1-5|TRBV19|13
CASKRSGNQPQHF
>TRBJ1-4|TRBV18|15
CASSPFRGGNEKLFF
>TRBJ2-7|TRBV5-1|13
CASSLDGAYKQYF
>TRBJ2-7|TRBV5-1|20
CASSFRTSGGIMRAHYEQYF
>TRBJ2-1|TRBV7-8|14
CASSLGGLYNEQFF
>TRBJ1-4|TRBV30|14
CAWSSGSLGEKLFF
>TRBJ2-7|TRBV5-1|13
CASSGTDSYEQYF
>TRBJ2-1|TRBV7-2|15
CASSWGLADYNEQFF
>TRBJ2-1|TRBV11-2|17
CASSFSVSLNFYNEQFF
>TRBJ1-5|TRBV25-1|16
CASSGGGQGVRQPQHF
>TRBJ2-3|TRBV30|18
CAWSFYPGLAAYTDTQYF
>TRBJ2-2|TRBV2|15
CASEAGTGGTGELFF
>TRBJ2-1|TRBV10-3|19
CAARTSGSGLFSSYNEQFF
>TRBJ2-1|TRBV6-6|15
CASFASGLTYNEQFF
>TRBJ2-2|TRBV5-6|15
CASRSWYRGTGELFF